This record concerns one T cell receptor beta chain sequence. The antigen is undetermined. Using immunoSEQ multiplex PCR, the repertoire was profiled, and TCRdb retains in-frame clones only, with some absent. The sample lists 12,000 or so clones; roughly 89% were seen once. The CDR3 has 13 amino acids. The V and J ends lost 11 bases and 0 bases respectively, with 12 bases between them. Per germline, CDR1 SEHNR and CDR2 FQNEAQ (reference sequence). Repeated repertoire sampling spanned the course of chemoradiotherapy. These data come from a study of chemoradiotherapy in HPV16-positive cancers. Overall study results and limits: Candidate HPV-specific clones and E7-related TCR motifs grew in tumor during treatment. HPV-responsive T-cell expansion during chemoradiotherapy was linked to improved recurrence-free survival in HPV16-positive patients.

The sequence was collected from a human donor with HPV-associated anogenital cancer. The V call is TRBV7-9, the J call TRBJ2-3; perhaps TRBD1 as D (6 bases). The sample was acquired from a patient who underwent chemoradiotherapy. The chain's CDR3 is CAYQTGSTDTQYF. The CDR3 nucleotides are TGTGCCTACCAAACAGGGAGCACAGATACGCAGTATTTT.